Presented here are 13 T cell receptor beta chains from one specimen sequenced in a study of graft-versus-host responses after intestinal transplantation. Antigen specificity for these receptors is unknown. The table came from immunoSEQ multiplex PCR; TCRdb's copy has only in-frame clones and leaves some out. The table has around 130,000 clones, over 85% seen once. This material consisted of unstimulated CD4+ T cells sorted from spleen or lymph node cells, taken before intestinal transplant. The receptor source for this set is a human donor who received an intestinal transplant.

This clone was observed once. The chain recombines TRBV27 with TRBJ2-2, with D unclear. V gave up 3 bases and J gave up 0 bases, with 14 bases separating them. This CDR3 is built from 17 residues. The germline V gene has CDR1 MNHEY and CDR2 SMNVEV (reference sequence). The CDR3, as DNA: TGTGCCAGCAGTTTGTGGAGTCAAGTATCGAACACCGGGGAGCTGTTTTTT. Amino acid sequence: CASSLWSQVSNTGELFF.

The chain is built from TRBV6-1 and TRBJ2-7; D gene ambiguous. CDR3 length: 12 residues. Germline CDR1 reads MNHNS; CDR2 reads SASEGT. Trimming cost V 7 bases and J 3 bases, with 10 bases left between them. The DNA for the CDR3 is TGTGCCAGCACGGACCGATACTACGAGCAGTACTTC. Amino acids: CASTDRYYEQYF.

In DNA, the CDR3 is TGTGCCAGTAGTATTTTACGGGGACAGCGGGGTACCAACACTGAAGCTTTCTTT. It translates to CASSILRGQRGTNTEAFF. The V and J genes are TRBV19 and TRBJ1-1; 7 bases match TRBD1. Germline CDR1 is LNHDA and CDR2 is SQIVND (reference sequence). The CDR3 is 18 amino acids. After removal of 3 bases from V and 2 bases from J, the junction contained 15 bases not matched to a gene.

The CDR3 sequence is CASRKGTVAYEQYF. The CDR3 DNA is TGTGCCAGCAGGAAAGGGACGGTCGCCTACGAGCAGTACTTC. This chain joins TRBV6-5 and TRBJ2-7; D may correspond to TRBD1 or TRBD2 (5 bases each). Trimming pared 6 bases from V and 2 bases from J, leaving 14 bases between. The CDR3 runs 14 residues. The germline V gene has CDR1 MNHEY and CDR2 SVGAGI.

The chain couples TRBV7-9 to TRBJ2-5; D could derive from TRBD1 or TRBD2 (6 bases each). The V and J ends lost 3 bases and 5 bases respectively, with 10 bases between them. In germline, CDR1 is SEHNR, CDR2 FQNEAQ (reference sequence). The CDR3 is 13 amino acids. The CDR3 here is CASSFGGPETQYF. The DNA of the CDR3 is TGTGCCAGCAGCTTCGGGGGCCCTGAGACCCAGTACTTC.

The CDR3 DNA reads as TGTGCCAGCAGCCGCCGACAGGGGGAGATAGGTCACAATGAGCAGTTCTTC. It encodes CASSRRQGEIGHNEQFF. This chain joins TRBV7-6 and TRBJ2-1, with 9 nucleotides matching TRBD1. The CDR3 loop spans 17 amino acids. The germline gives CDR1 SGHVS, CDR2 FNYEAQ. V was pared by 5 bases and J by 5 bases, with 13 bases of the junction left unmatched.

The chain combines TRBV2 with TRBJ2-3; 8 nucleotides agree with TRBD2. CDR3 length equals 15 residues. V was pared by 8 bases and J by 5 bases, with 12 bases of the junction left unmatched. The germline V gene encodes CDR1 SNHLY and CDR2 FYNNEI. CDR3 DNA: TGTGCCAGCGTGTTTGGCGGGGGGCCGGGAGATACGCAGTATTTT. Protein product: CASVFGGGPGDTQYF.

This clone showed up just a few times. The chain is built from TRBV18 and TRBJ1-2; maybe TRBD1 (5 bases). Looked up from germline, CDR1 is KGHSH and CDR2 is LQKENI. V lost 4 bases to trimming and J lost 2 bases, with 11 bases between them. This CDR3 comprises 14 residues. DNA for the CDR3: TGTGCCAGCTCACAAGGGGCGCAGAACTATGGCTACACCTTC. Its protein is CASSQGAQNYGYTF.

The chain joins TRBV15 to TRBJ2-7; 8 nucleotides align to TRBD2. The germline CDR1 and CDR2 sequences are LNHNV and YYDKDF (reference sequence). After removal of 5 bases from V and 0 bases from J, the junction contained 6 bases not matched to a gene. The length of the CDR3 is 15 residues. Written as DNA, the CDR3 is TGTGCCACCAGCCCCGGGGGGGCACTCTCCTACGAGCAGTACTTC. Amino acids: CATSPGGALSYEQYF.

Regarding this clone: The same CDR3 arises from other DNA sequences in this sample as well. The J gene is TRBJ2-5, the V gene TRBV19; no firm D call. Trimming cost V 3 bases and J 1 base, with 6 bases left between them. CDR3 length: 13 residues. Germline CDR1 reads LNHDA; CDR2 reads SQIVND (reference sequence). CDR3 sequence: CASSIGSQETQYF. CDR3 nucleotide sequence: TGTGCCAGTAGTATTGGCAGCCAAGAGACCCAGTACTTC.

The rearrangement joins TRBV10-1 to TRBJ2-1, with D possibly matching TRBD2 (5 bases). CDR1 is WNHNN, CDR2 SYGVQD, per germline (reference sequence). The V gene lost 0 bases and the J gene lost 10 bases, with 13 bases spanning the gap. The CDR3 sequence is 14 residues long. CDR3 protein: CASSESARGTEQFF. CDR3 coding DNA: TGCGCCAGCAGTGAGTCCGCACGGGGAACAGAGCAGTTCTTC.

This clone was recorded a few times. The chain combines TRBV27 with TRBJ2-1; possibly TRBD2 for D (6 bases). Germline-derived CDR1 and CDR2 are MNHEY and SMNVEV (reference sequence). Trimming took off 1 base at V and 0 bases at J, with 7 bases between the two ends. This CDR3 is built from 15 residues. Here the CDR3 reads CASSLWGVSYNEQFF. In nucleotides, the CDR3 is TGTGCCAGCAGTTTATGGGGGGTCTCCTACAATGAGCAGTTCTTC.

The chain employs TRBV7-9 and TRBJ1-2; maybe TRBD1 (5 bases). V lost 3 bases and J 10 bases, leaving 15 bases between the germline ends. The CDR3 runs to 13 residues. CDR1 is SEHNR, CDR2 FQNEAQ, per germline (reference sequence). The CDR3 loop reads CASSFSRGFDYTF. The CDR3 DNA reads TGTGCCAGCAGCTTCTCCCGGGGGTTCGACTACACCTTC.